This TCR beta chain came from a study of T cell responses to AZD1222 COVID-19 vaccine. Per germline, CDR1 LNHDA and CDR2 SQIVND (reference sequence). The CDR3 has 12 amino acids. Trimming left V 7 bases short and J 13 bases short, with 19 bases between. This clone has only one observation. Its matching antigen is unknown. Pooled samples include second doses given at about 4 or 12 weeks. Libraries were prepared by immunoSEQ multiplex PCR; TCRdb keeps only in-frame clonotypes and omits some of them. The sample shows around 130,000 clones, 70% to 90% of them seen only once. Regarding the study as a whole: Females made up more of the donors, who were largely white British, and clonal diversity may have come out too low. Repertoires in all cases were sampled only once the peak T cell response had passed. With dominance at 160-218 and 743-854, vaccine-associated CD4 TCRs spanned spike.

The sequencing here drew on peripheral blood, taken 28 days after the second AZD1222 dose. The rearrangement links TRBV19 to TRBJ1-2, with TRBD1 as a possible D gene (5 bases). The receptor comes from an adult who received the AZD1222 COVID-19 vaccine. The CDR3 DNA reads TGTGCCAGTACCCGGGGAGGGGCGCCTTTCACCTTC. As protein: CASTRGGAPFTF.